The clone carrying this T cell receptor beta chain showed up many times. Its antigen is unknown. The data derive from a study of CD8 T cells in ankylosing spondylitis. General study findings and limits: Seemingly distinctive of ankylosing spondylitis blood was a TCR beta motif formed by eight highly homologous variants.

The CDR3 extends over 15 amino acids. Trimming left V 3 bases short and J 1 base short, with 13 bases between. CDR1 and CDR2 (germline): SGHRS, YFSETQ. One entry per CDR3 protein, called by TCRdb with MiXCR from the 5' RACE reads. The sample holds 200,000 to 250,000 distinct CDR3 sequences; around 6.6% are singletons and the top ten take 12% to 15%. The chain has TRBV5-1 and TRBJ1-1; TRBD1 might be the D (5 bases). This sequence originates from a male donor with ankylosing spondylitis. The specimen was blood, either unsorted or a sorted T cell fraction (not recorded which). CDR3 sequence reads: CASSSPLTGNTEAFF. The CDR3 nucleotides read TGCGCCAGCAGCTCTCCCCTTACAGGGAACACTGAAGCTTTCTTT.